This T cell receptor beta chain was documented in a study of human T cells and chemical hapten exposure. The CDR3 is 16 amino acids. Germline V gives CDR1 LGHNA, CDR2 YNFKEQ. V was trimmed by 0 bases and J by 4 bases, leaving 10 bases between them. As for this clonotype: No antigen is known for it.

Findings of the study overall: Expanded TCRs showed more large CDR3 clusters than pre-sensitization or healthy control sets.

Treatment reported: therapeutic diphenylcyclopropenone sensitization with weekly scalp DPC. The study used a library that attached unique molecular identifiers to individual cDNA molecules. TCRdb used MiXCR to reprocess the reads, holding one entry per CDR3 protein. This table holds around 800 distinct CDR3 sequences, 60% to 80% found once. This receptor was taken from an adult with alopecia areata. Some clones in this sample may be carry-over from other donors' samples. This table probably holds off-target reads from a library built for another chain. The chain uses TRBV4-2 and TRBJ2-6; possible D gene TRBD2, 6 bases. The sample here was whole blood, taken before DPC sensitization or 2, 6, or about 24 weeks after (not recorded which). CDR3 DNA: TGTGCCAGCAGCCAAGATGGGGACTCCGGGGCCAACGTCCTGACTTTC. This sequence encodes CASSQDGDSGANVLTF.